These 11 T cell receptor beta chains came from one sample sequenced in a study of a mutant IDH1 vaccine in newly diagnosed glioma. Assay used: immunoSEQ multiplex PCR; TCRdb lists only in-frame clones, some missing. The data contain 35,000 to 45,000 clones, 65% to 90% of them singletons. What these receptors recognize is not known. The time point was: week 35, safety follow-up. Vaccination comprised doses that each held 300 ug of mutant IDH1 20-mer peptide, plus topical imiquimod. The starting material was PBMCs, obtained from a glioma patient whose treatment included an IDH1 peptide vaccine. These receptors were obtained from a woman aged 45-60 years with glioma.

The CDR3 bases are TGTGCCAGCTCACTCGGGACAGGGGGCGTCGTTGGCTACACCTTC. It specifies CASSLGTGGVVGYTF. V usage is TRBV18 and J usage is TRBJ1-2; 12 bases align to TRBD1. The germline V gene encodes CDR1 KGHSH and CDR2 LQKENI. V lost 4 bases, J lost 7 bases, and 7 bases stayed unmatched. CDR3 length: 15 residues.

The V gene is TRBV5-5, the J gene TRBJ2-5; D not certain. The CDR3 is 13 residues long. The ends were cut back, 4 bases at V and 9 bases at J, with 16 bases in the middle. Germline loops: CDR1 SGHKS, CDR2 YYEKEE (reference sequence). This CDR3 is CASSPPRRKAQYF. The DNA of the CDR3 is TGTGCCAGCAGCCCCCCCCGGCGGAAGGCCCAGTACTTC.

The chain is built from TRBV19 and TRBJ1-6; D is possibly TRBD1 (5 bases). The CDR3 consists of 13 residues. The germline gives CDR1 LNHDA, CDR2 SQIVND (reference sequence). Trimming left V 7 bases short and J 8 bases short, with 12 bases between. As DNA, the CDR3 is TGTGCCAGTACCCTGACAGCTTATTCACCCCTCCACTTT. It translates to CASTLTAYSPLHF.

The chain carries TRBV10-3 and TRBJ1-6, with D hard to call. V was trimmed by 10 bases and J by 7 bases, leaving 11 bases between them. Looked up from germline, CDR1 is ENHRY and CDR2 is SYGVKD. This CDR3 has 12 residues. The CDR3 loop is CATNGGNSPLHF. As DNA, the CDR3 is TGTGCCACCAATGGAGGGAATTCACCCCTCCACTTT.

This rearrangement joins TRBV7-2 to TRBJ1-5; D may be TRBD1 (5 bases). Trimming left V 3 bases short and J 8 bases short, with 11 bases between. This CDR3 is built from 13 residues. The germline V gene encodes CDR1 SGHTA and CDR2 FQGNSA. In DNA, the CDR3 is TGTGCCAGCAGCTTGGCAGGGCAAAAGCCCCAGCATTTT. Translated: CASSLAGQKPQHF.

This clone was detected once. V is TRBV27 and J is TRBJ2-7; D is unclear. Trimming cost V 5 bases and J 3 bases, with 5 bases left between them. The length of the CDR3 is 11 residues. Germline V gene data show CDR1 as MNHEY and CDR2 as SMNVEV (reference sequence). DNA for the CDR3: TGTGCCAGCAGTCATAACTACGAGCAGTACTTC. Amino acid sequence: CASSHNYEQYF.

The CDR3 DNA sequence: TGCGCCAGCAGCCTGGAACGACAGGGGTCAGGAACTGAAGCTTTCTTT. Protein: CASSLERQGSGTEAFF. The chain links TRBV4-1 to TRBJ1-1, with TRBD1 matching 8 bases. CDR1 and CDR2 (germline): MGHRA, YSYEKL. This CDR3 has 16 residues. J lost 5 bases, V lost 4 bases, and 12 bases had no gene match.

J is TRBJ1-2 and V is TRBV18, with D hard to call. Germline assignment: CDR1 KGHSH and CDR2 LQKENI. Trimming took 5 bases from V and 4 from J, leaving 14 bases between them. The CDR3 is 14 residues long. The CDR3: CASSLGQEGYGYTF. The CDR3 region has the DNA TGTGCCAGCTCATTAGGGCAGGAGGGCTATGGCTACACCTTC. Using reference TRBV18 and TRBJ1-2 for the parts outside the CDR3, the full variable domain is NAGVMQNPRHLVRRRGQEARLRCSPMKGHSHVYWYRQLPEEGLKFMVYLQKENIIDESGMPKERFSAEFPKEGPSILRIQQVVRGDSAAYFCASSLGQEGYGYTFGSGTRLTVV.

The chain couples TRBV7-7 to TRBJ2-3; no firm D call. The germline V gene has CDR1 SSHAT and CDR2 FNYEAQ (reference sequence). V was pared by 9 bases and J by 2 bases, with 12 bases between. The CDR3 has 13 amino acids. The CDR3 bases are TGTGCCAGTTCCCCACGGTACACAGATACGCAGTATTTT. Translating it yields CASSPRYTDTQYF.

The chain carries TRBV27 and TRBJ1-2; 9 nucleotides agree with TRBD1. Germline lookup yields CDR1 MNHEY and CDR2 SMNVEV (reference sequence). Trimming took 6 bases from V and 7 from J; bases not matched to a gene: 12. The CDR3 sequence is 15 residues long. Here the CDR3 DNA reads TGTGCCAGCAGGGGCTTATTACAGGGGGCGGGTGGCTACACCTTC. Translated, it gives CASRGLLQGAGGYTF.

The chain recombines TRBV5-4 with TRBJ2-3, with TRBD2 matching 12 bases. The J segment lost 2 bases and the V segment lost 0 bases, leaving 10 bases of the junction unmatched. This CDR3 region has 19 residues. The germline V gene has CDR1 SGHNT and CDR2 YYREEE (reference sequence). CDR3 residues: CASSLARGGLAGITDTQYF. The CDR3 region has the DNA TGTGCCAGCAGCTTGGCGCGTGGAGGACTAGCGGGGATCACAGATACGCAGTATTTT.